This T cell receptor (beta chain) comes out of a study of OX40 agonist ivuxolimab in advanced cancers. This CDR3 is 16 amino acids long. V shed 6 bases and J shed 1 base, with 18 bases lying between them. Germline assignment: CDR1 KGHSH and CDR2 LQKENI. Produced via immunoSEQ multiplex PCR; TCRdb's table is partial and in-frame only. The top ten clones hold 3% to 4% of a sample with tens of thousands of clones, roughly nine tenths of them seen once. On this clone: The antigen is unknown. This specimen includes other DNA sequences encoding the same CDR3.

People who had autoimmune disease history or systemic immunosuppression were excluded. Sampling of blood occurred at baseline, cycle 4 day 1, and cycle 7 day 1. Overall study results and limits: At doses 0.1 to 3.0 mg/kg, CD4+ and CD8+ clones expanded.

This sequence originates from an adult with an advanced solid tumor such as melanoma, head and neck, liver or kidney cancer. This material consisted of CD4+ or CD8+ T cells sorted from blood, taken in a trial of the OX40 agonist ivuxolimab. This sequence joins TRBV18 and TRBJ1-1; D not resolved. The CDR3 here is CASSLPWTGRNTEAFF. The CDR3 coding sequence is TGTGCCAGCTCCCTACCCTGGACGGGGAGGAACACTGAAGCTTTCTTT.